The T cell receptor (beta chain) under discussion was sequenced for a study of radiation and T cells in renal cell carcinoma. At the level of the study: Nephrectomy followed 15 Gy stereotactic body radiation by 4 weeks.

Time point given: baseline pretreatment blood. Stated treatment: 15 Gy SBRT to primary tumor, nephrectomy 4 weeks later. This renal cell carcinoma was of the clear cell type. Trimming stripped 1 base from V and 8 bases from J, with 14 bases between. Germline values: CDR1 MDHEN, CDR2 SYDVKM. The CDR3 is 14 residues long. The table came from immunoSEQ multiplex PCR; TCRdb's copy has only in-frame clones and leaves some out. This sample has about 140,000 clones, with approximately 87% found just once. This clone was seen more than once but under ten times. The chain is built from TRBV28 and TRBJ1-2; the D gene is possibly TRBD1 (5 bases). Specimen: blood, collected from a patient whose treatment included radiotherapy and nephrectomy. The TCR comes from a woman aged 45 to 65 with renal cell carcinoma. DNA of the CDR3: TGTGCCAGCAGTTTATCTACCAGGGCGGTCGGCTACACCTTC. Its translation is CASSLSTRAVGYTF.